One and the same sample provided the 30 T cell receptor beta chains below, sequenced in a study of cytotoxic CD8 clonotypes in ibrutinib-treated CLL. Sequencing was performed with immunoSEQ multiplex PCR; in TCRdb, only in-frame clones are kept and a portion is missing. This sample has around 200,000 clones; more than 70% occur once, and the top ten carry approximately 10%. Sequences were derived from PBMCs, sampled after 12 months of ibrutinib treatment. The receptor source for this set is a human donor with chronic lymphocytic leukemia.

The chain couples TRBV27 to TRBJ2-5, with D hard to call. CDR1 is MNHEY and CDR2 is SMNVEV in the germline V gene (reference sequence). The V gene lost 0 bases and the J gene lost 4 bases, with 6 bases spanning the gap. The CDR3 extends over 13 amino acids. CDR3 nucleotides: TGTGCCAGCAGTTTATCGTCACTAGAGACCCAGTACTTC. Protein: CASSLSSLETQYF.

The chain is built from TRBV28 and TRBJ2-4, with TRBD1 matching over 8 bases. The CDR3 consists of 14 residues. Germline values: CDR1 MDHEN, CDR2 SYDVKM. V lost 5 bases and J lost 8; bases outside the gene matches: 8. In DNA, the CDR3 is TGTGCCAGCAGTCCCAGGGGGCCGGGGGACATTCAGTACTTC. As protein: CASSPRGPGDIQYF.

This clone was recorded only once. CDR3 amino acids: CAWRSGIKTQYF. CDR3 DNA: TGTGCCTGGAGGTCAGGAATCAAGACCCAGTACTTC. The chain uses TRBV30 and TRBJ2-5; D is uncertain. The CDR3 consists of 12 residues. Between the trimmed V and J ends, which lost 3 bases and 6 bases, there was a span of 11 bases. Per the germline V gene, CDR1 is GTSNPN and CDR2 is SVGIG (reference sequence).

The count of this clone is one. The genes are TRBV7-9 and TRBJ2-5; possible D gene TRBD2, 7 bases. TRBJ2-7 matches the DNA end more closely, so the J call is doubtful. Germline-derived CDR1 and CDR2 are SEHNR and FQNEAQ (reference sequence). CDR3 length equals 15 residues. The CDR3 DNA is TGTGCCAGCAGCCCGTGGGGGGGCGAGTCCTACGAGCAGTACTTC. Translated, it gives CASSPWGGESYEQYF.

The chain couples TRBV4-1 to TRBJ2-7, with D possibly being TRBD1 (5 bases). Between the trimmed V and J ends, which lost 0 bases and 3 bases, there was a span of 15 bases. The CDR3 sequence is 16 residues long. Per the germline V gene, CDR1 is MGHRA and CDR2 is YSYEKL. CDR3 in DNA: TGCGCCAGCAGCCAAGAGCGACAGACCATGGGCTACGAGCAGTACTTC. Translating it yields CASSQERQTMGYEQYF.

The chain recombines TRBV19 with TRBJ2-4; possible D gene TRBD1, 6 bases. Per germline, CDR1 LNHDA and CDR2 SQIVND (reference sequence). The CDR3 is 17 amino acids. The V end was cut by 1 base, the J end by 5 bases, with 18 bases between. The CDR3 reads CASSIGVHRASENIQYF. Here the CDR3 DNA reads TGTGCCAGTAGTATAGGCGTTCACAGGGCGTCGGAAAACATTCAGTACTTC.

The DNA of the CDR3 is TGTGCCAGCAGTGAATTGTCTGGGTTGAGCCACGAGCAGTACTTC. As protein: CASSELSGLSHEQYF. The chain is built from TRBV25-1 and TRBJ2-7; D uncertain. Germline V gives CDR1 MGHDK, CDR2 SYGVNS. With 1 base removed from V and 5 bases from J, the gap between germline ends came to 15 bases. The CDR3 length is 15 residues.

The chain recombines TRBV27 with TRBJ2-7; a weak D match, TRBD1 (7 bases). This CDR3 is 20 amino acids long. Germline V CDR1 and CDR2: MNHEY, SMNVEV (reference sequence). V was trimmed by 5 bases and J by 2 bases, leaving 31 bases between them. The chain's CDR3 is CASSRRGVSGQSSIPYEQYF. CDR3 DNA sequence: TGTGCCAGCAGTAGGCGGGGCGTGTCGGGACAGAGTTCTATTCCCTACGAGCAGTACTTC.

This chain links TRBV5-1 with TRBJ1-2, with a weak D call TRBD1 (5 bases). Germline assignment: CDR1 SGHRS and CDR2 YFSETQ. The V gene lost 0 bases and the J gene lost 4 bases, with 10 bases spanning the gap. This CDR3 has 14 amino acids. This CDR3 is CASSLEGLSYGYTF. The DNA of the CDR3 is TGCGCCAGCAGCTTGGAGGGGCTGTCCTATGGCTACACCTTC.

J is TRBJ2-7 and V is TRBV12-2. TRBV12-2 constitutes a pseudogene. The CDR3 sequence is 14 residues long. CDR3 in DNA: TGTGCAAGTCGCTTGAGGGGGGAAACCTACGAGCAGTACTTC. It codes for CASRLRGETYEQYF.

This chain joins TRBV15 and TRBJ1-2; D is unresolved. The CDR3 is 12 amino acids. The V end lost 5 bases, the J end lost 12 bases, and 16 bases lay between the germline ends. Germline values: CDR1 LNHNV, CDR2 YYDKDF (reference sequence). The CDR3 DNA is TGTGCCACCAGCGACTCAGTGGGTTTCGACACCTTC. Translation gives CATSDSVGFDTF.

The chain carries TRBV5-1 and TRBJ1-4; maybe TRBD1 (5 bases). V dropped 6 bases and J dropped 0 bases, with 21 bases sitting between them. The length of the CDR3 is 18 residues. The germline gives CDR1 SGHRS, CDR2 YFSETQ. The CDR3 region is CASTRGTAQWATNEKLFF. Here the CDR3 DNA reads TGCGCCAGCACCCGGGGGACGGCTCAGTGGGCAACTAATGAAAAACTGTTTTTT. The full variable domain, in which reference TRBV5-1 and TRBJ1-4 provide the parts outside the CDR3, is KAGVTQTPRYLIKTRGQQVTLSCSPISGHRSVSWYQQTPGQGLQFLFEYFSETQRNKGNFPGRFSGRQFSNSRSEMNVSTLELGDSALYLCASTRGTAQWATNEKLFFGSGTQLSVL.

V is TRBV7-8 and J is TRBJ2-2; D may correspond to TRBD1 or TRBD2 (5 bases each). Per the germline V gene, CDR1 is SGHVS and CDR2 is FQNEAQ. Deletions cut 2 bases from V and 3 bases from J, with 13 bases between. CDR3 length: 16 residues. For the CDR3, the DNA is TGTGCCAGCAGCTTACAAACCCGGGACCACACCGGGGAGCTGTTTTTT. As protein: CASSLQTRDHTGELFF.

The gene calls are TRBV5-1 and TRBJ1-2; 10 nucleotides align to TRBD1. Germline V gene lookup returns CDR1 SGHRS and CDR2 YFSETQ. J lost 2 bases, V lost 3 bases, and 7 bases had no gene match. The CDR3 sequence is 16 residues long. The CDR3 here is CASSSTGGASNYGYTF. Written as DNA, the CDR3 is TGCGCCAGCAGCTCGACAGGGGGCGCTTCGAACTATGGCTACACCTTC.

The table lists this clone with a few counts. The J gene is TRBJ1-5, the V gene TRBV2, with TRBD1 as a possible D gene (5 bases). The germline CDR1 and CDR2 sequences are SNHLY and FYNNEI. The ends were cut back, 6 bases at V and 5 bases at J, with 11 bases in the middle. The CDR3 is 13 residues long. The CDR3 reads CASRWTTDQPQHF. CDR3 nucleotides: TGTGCCAGCAGGTGGACAACAGATCAGCCCCAGCATTTT.

This chain joins TRBV5-6 and TRBJ1-1, with 7 bases lining up with TRBD1. The germline V gene encodes CDR1 SGHDT and CDR2 YYEEEE. The CDR3 is 13 residues long. V shed 4 bases and J 6 bases; nucleotides not matched to a gene: 6. CDR3 sequence: CASSPGQGAEAFF. CDR3 DNA sequence: TGTGCCAGCAGCCCCGGGCAGGGGGCTGAAGCTTTCTTT. Drawing the rest from reference TRBV5-6 and TRBJ1-1, the complete variable domain is DAGVTQSPTHLIKTRGQQVTLRCSPKSGHDTVSWYQQALGQGPQFIFQYYEEEERQRGNFPDRFSGHQFPNYSSELNVNALLLGDSALYLCASSPGQGAEAFFGQGTRLTVV.

The genes are TRBV2 and TRBJ2-5; TRBD2 aligns across 14 bases. From germline, CDR1 is SNHLY and CDR2 FYNNEI. Losses at the gene ends were 7 bases for V and 5 bases for J; bases not matched to a gene: 9. This CDR3 is 16 amino acids long. As DNA, the CDR3 is TGTGCCAGCAACCCGGGACTAGCGGGAGAGGGGGAGACCCAGTACTTC. As protein: CASNPGLAGEGETQYF.

The rearrangement links TRBV5-1 to TRBJ2-3; weak D call: TRBD2 (6 bases). Per the germline V gene, CDR1 is SGHRS and CDR2 is YFSETQ. Trimming stripped 0 bases from V and 5 bases from J, with 10 bases between. The CDR3 is 14 residues long. The CDR3 DNA sequence: TGCGCCAGCAGCTTGGGGCAGGGAGGAGATACGCAGTATTTT. This gives the protein CASSLGQGGDTQYF.

This chain links TRBV5-1 with TRBJ2-3; unclear D gene. Trimming cost V 0 bases and J 6 bases, with 2 bases left between them. Looked up from germline, CDR1 is SGHRS and CDR2 is YFSETQ. This CDR3 spans 11 amino acids. Here the CDR3 reads CASSLDDTQYF. CDR3 bases: TGCGCCAGCAGCTTGGACGATACGCAGTATTTT.

By frequency in the sample, this clone is hyperexpanded (1% or more). This chain joins TRBV12-2 and TRBJ1-1; no DNA check was done on the table's D call, TRBD1. TRBV12-2 is a recognized pseudogene. This CDR3 spans 16 amino acids. The CDR3 spells CASRLASDRGDQISFF. In nucleotides, the CDR3 is TGTGCAAGTCGCTTAGCGTCTGACAGGGGAGATCAGATTTCTTTCTTT.

V and J are TRBV5-1 and TRBJ2-3; D is ambiguous. V gave up 1 base and J gave up 4 bases, with 4 bases separating them. CDR1 and CDR2 (germline): SGHRS, YFSETQ. The CDR3 length is 12 residues. The CDR3 nucleotides are TGCGCCAGCAGCTTGTCGGCAGATACGCAGTATTTT. It codes for CASSLSADTQYF. The full variable domain, completed using reference TRBV5-1 and TRBJ2-3, is KAGVTQTPRYLIKTRGQQVTLSCSPISGHRSVSWYQQTPGQGLQFLFEYFSETQRNKGNFPGRFSGRQFSNSRSEMNVSTLELGDSALYLCASSLSADTQYFGPGTRLTVL.

This clone showed up just once. The CDR3 DNA follows: TGTGCCAGCAGCTTAACACTAGCGACCGAGCAGTTCTTC. Translating gives CASSLTLATEQFF. The chain combines TRBV11-3 with TRBJ2-1, with 7 bases lining up with TRBD2. The J segment lost 10 bases and the V segment lost 2 bases, leaving 5 bases of the junction unmatched. CDR3 length: 13 residues. Germline V lookup: CDR1 SGHNT, CDR2 YENEEA.

The chain uses TRBV28 and TRBJ1-5; D remains ambiguous. In germline, CDR1 is MDHEN, CDR2 SYDVKM. There are 12 residues in the CDR3. V was shortened by 6 bases and J by 4 bases, with 7 bases between the two germline ends. CDR3 sequence (DNA): TGTGCCAGCAGGTGGGGAAATCAGCCCCAGCATTTT. Translated, it gives CASRWGNQPQHF.

The sample holds many counts of this clone. The chain combines TRBV30 with TRBJ2-5, with unresolved D. The ends were cut back, 4 bases at V and 2 bases at J, with 14 bases in the middle. The CDR3 length is 14 residues. Per the germline V gene, CDR1 is GTSNPN and CDR2 is SVGIG (reference sequence). In nucleotides, the CDR3 is TGTGCCTGGACGCCAGCAGGCCTACAAGAGACCCAGTACTTC. The encoded protein is CAWTPAGLQETQYF. The full variable domain, with the rest looked up from reference TRBV30 and TRBJ2-5, is SQTIHQWPATLVQPVGSPLSLECTVEGTSNPNLYWYRQAAGRGLQLLFYSVGIGQISSEVPQNLSASRPQDRQFILSSKKLLLSDSGFYLCAWTPAGLQETQYFGPGTRLLVL.

The rearrangement links TRBV7-3 to TRBJ2-7; weak D call: TRBD2 (5 bases). CDR3 size: 12 residues. CDR1 and CDR2 from the germline V gene are SGHTA and FQGTGA. With 5 bases removed from V and 5 bases from J, the gap between germline ends came to 10 bases. CDR3 bases: TGTGCCAGCAGCCACCCGGGGAACGAGCAGTACTTC. It encodes CASSHPGNEQYF.

The V and J genes are TRBV28 and TRBJ1-1; D is ambiguous. Germline assignment: CDR1 MDHEN and CDR2 SYDVKM. The CDR3 runs 16 residues. V dropped 2 bases and J dropped 1 base, with 14 bases sitting between them. CDR3: CASSLPTKGGNTEAFF. CDR3 nucleotides: TGTGCCAGCAGTTTACCCACGAAGGGAGGGAACACTGAAGCTTTCTTT. Together with reference TRBV28 and TRBJ1-1, the CDR3 gives the full variable domain: DVKVTQSSRYLVKRTGEKVFLECVQDMDHENMFWYRQDPGLGLRLIYFSYDVKMKEKGDIPEGYSVSREKKERFSLILESASTNQTSMYLCASSLPTKGGNTEAFFGQGTRLTVV.

The rearrangement uses TRBV6-1 and TRBJ1-1; TRBD1 is a possible D gene (5 bases). V lost 5 bases and J 3 bases, leaving 16 bases between the germline ends. This CDR3 has 15 amino acids. Germline values: CDR1 MNHNS, CDR2 SASEGT. The chain's CDR3 is CASSPGGEGDTEAFF. CDR3 DNA: TGTGCCAGCAGTCCTGGGGGGGAAGGAGACACTGAAGCTTTCTTT.

Here the CDR3 reads CASSLAYGRGIYEQYF. CDR3 nucleotides: TGTGCCAGCAGCTTAGCGTACGGGAGGGGGATCTACGAGCAGTACTTC. This rearrangement joins TRBV11-2 to TRBJ2-7; 8 positions match TRBD2. V dropped 1 base and J dropped 3; count of bases not matched to a gene: 8. Germline V gene sequence: CDR1 SGHAT, CDR2 FQNNGV. The CDR3 extends over 16 amino acids.

The gene calls are TRBV30 and TRBJ1-1; D is undetermined. CDR3 length equals 14 residues. The germline CDR1 and CDR2 sequences are GTSNPN and SVGIG (reference sequence). V was cut by 4 bases and J by 2 bases, with 14 bases left in between. CDR3 protein: CAWTATATNTEAFF. The CDR3 coding sequence is TGTGCCTGGACTGCCACGGCGACAAACACTGAAGCTTTCTTT.

The chain carries TRBV11-2 and TRBJ2-1; D may be TRBD1 (6 bases). Germline V gives CDR1 SGHAT, CDR2 FQNNGV. Trimming took 3 bases from V and 6 from J, leaving 12 bases between them. The CDR3 totals 14 residues. Here the CDR3 reads CASSLPSGVNEQFF. DNA of the CDR3: TGTGCCAGCAGCTTGCCATCAGGGGTCAATGAGCAGTTCTTC.